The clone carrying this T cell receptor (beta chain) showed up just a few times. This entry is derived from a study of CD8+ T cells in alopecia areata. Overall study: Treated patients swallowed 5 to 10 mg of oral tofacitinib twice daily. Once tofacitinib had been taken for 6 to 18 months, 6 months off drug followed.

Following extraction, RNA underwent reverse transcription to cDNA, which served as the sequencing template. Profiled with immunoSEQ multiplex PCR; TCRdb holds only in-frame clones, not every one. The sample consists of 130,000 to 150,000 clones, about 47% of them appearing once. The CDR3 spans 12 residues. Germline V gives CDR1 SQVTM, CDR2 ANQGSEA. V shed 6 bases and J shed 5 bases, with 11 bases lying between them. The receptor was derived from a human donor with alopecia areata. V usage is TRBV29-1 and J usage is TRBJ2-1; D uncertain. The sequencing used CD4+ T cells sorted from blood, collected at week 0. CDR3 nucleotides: TGCAGCGTAACCCTCCCAGACAATGAGCAGTTCTTC. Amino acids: CSVTLPDNEQFF.